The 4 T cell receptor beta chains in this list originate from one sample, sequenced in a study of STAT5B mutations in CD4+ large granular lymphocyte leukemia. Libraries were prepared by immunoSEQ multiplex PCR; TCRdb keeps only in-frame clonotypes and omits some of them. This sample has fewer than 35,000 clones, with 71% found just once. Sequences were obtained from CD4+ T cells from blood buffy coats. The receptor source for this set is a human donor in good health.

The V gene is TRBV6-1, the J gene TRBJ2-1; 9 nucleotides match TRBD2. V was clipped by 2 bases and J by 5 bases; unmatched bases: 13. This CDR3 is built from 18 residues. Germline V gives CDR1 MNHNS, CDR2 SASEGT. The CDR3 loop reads CASSERPGTSRIHNEQFF. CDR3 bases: TGTGCCAGCAGTGAAAGGCCCGGGACTAGCCGCATACACAATGAGCAGTTCTTC.

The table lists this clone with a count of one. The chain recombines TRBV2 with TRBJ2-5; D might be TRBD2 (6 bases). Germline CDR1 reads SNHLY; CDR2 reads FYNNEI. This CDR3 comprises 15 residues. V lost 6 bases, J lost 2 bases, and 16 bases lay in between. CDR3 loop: CASSNQRLEQETQYF. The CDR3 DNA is TGTGCCAGCAGCAATCAACGACTAGAACAAGAGACCCAGTACTTC.

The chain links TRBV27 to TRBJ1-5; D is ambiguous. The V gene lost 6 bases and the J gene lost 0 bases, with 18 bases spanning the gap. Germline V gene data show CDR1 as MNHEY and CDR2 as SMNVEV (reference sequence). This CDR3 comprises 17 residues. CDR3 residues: CASSPRAGSSSNQPQHF. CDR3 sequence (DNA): TGTGCCAGCAGCCCCCGAGCTGGGTCCTCTAGCAATCAGCCCCAGCATTTT.

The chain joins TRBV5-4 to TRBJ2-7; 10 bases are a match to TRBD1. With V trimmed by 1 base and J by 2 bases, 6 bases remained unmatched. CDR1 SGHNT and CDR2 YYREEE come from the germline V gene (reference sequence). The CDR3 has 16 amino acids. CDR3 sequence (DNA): TGTGCCAGCAGCTTGTCCCCGGGACAGGGGACCTACGAGCAGTACTTC. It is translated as CASSLSPGQGTYEQYF.